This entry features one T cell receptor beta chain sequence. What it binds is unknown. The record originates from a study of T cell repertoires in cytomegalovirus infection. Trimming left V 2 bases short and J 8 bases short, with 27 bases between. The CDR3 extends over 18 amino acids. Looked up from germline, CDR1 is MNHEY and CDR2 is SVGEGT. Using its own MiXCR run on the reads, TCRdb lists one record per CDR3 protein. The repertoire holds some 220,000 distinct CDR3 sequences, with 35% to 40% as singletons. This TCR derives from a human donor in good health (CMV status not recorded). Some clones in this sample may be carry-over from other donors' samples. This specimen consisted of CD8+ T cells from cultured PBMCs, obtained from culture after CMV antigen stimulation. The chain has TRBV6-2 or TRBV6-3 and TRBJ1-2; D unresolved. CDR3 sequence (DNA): TGTGCCAGCAGTTACACCTCACACCGGGCCAGCCTATTCGGGGGCTACACCTTC. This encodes CASSYTSHRASLFGGYTF.